These 24 T cell receptor beta chains came from one sample sequenced in a study of blood T cell repertoires in COVID-19. Sequencing used immunoSEQ multiplex PCR; TCRdb keeps in-frame clones, though not all of them. The sample records roughly 180,000 clones, around 85% being singletons. Material: peripheral blood. All receptors come from a man between 65 and 85 years old with active or convalescent COVID-19.

The rearrangement links TRBV7-2 to TRBJ2-3; D is unresolved. Looked up from germline, CDR1 is SGHTA and CDR2 is FQGNSA. The CDR3 extends over 13 amino acids. Trimming took off 1 base at V and 2 bases at J, with 4 bases between the two ends. In DNA, the CDR3 is TGTGCCAGCAGCTTAGTCCACACAGATACGCAGTATTTT. Its translation: CASSLVHTDTQYF.

The chain joins TRBV21-1 to TRBJ2-2; TRBD2 is the table's D call, not checked against the DNA. TRBV21-1 is recorded as a pseudogene. The CDR3 consists of 18 residues. The CDR3 nucleotides read TGTGCCAGCAGCAAACTTAGGAGTAGCGGGAGGTTGACCGGGGAGCTGTTTTTT. Translating it yields CASSKLRSSGRLTGELFF.

V gene TRBV15 combines with J gene TRBJ1-6; TRBD1 matches 10 bases. The CDR3 is made up of 16 amino acids. The junction had 4 bases not matched to a gene; V was cut back by 1 base and J by 7 bases. Germline lookup yields CDR1 LNHNV and CDR2 YYDKDF (reference sequence). The CDR3: CATSRGDRGGNSPLHF. The CDR3 DNA sequence: TGTGCCACCAGCAGAGGGGACAGGGGTGGCAATTCACCCCTCCACTTT. The entire variable domain, with the rest obtained from reference TRBV15 and TRBJ1-6, is as follows: DAMVIQNPRYQVTQFGKPVTLSCSQTLNHNVMYWYQQKSSQAPKLLFHYYDKDFNNEADTPDNFQSRRPNTSFCFLDIRSPGLGDTAMYLCATSRGDRGGNSPLHFGNGTRLTVT.

A remark on this clone: A junction end diverges from the germline sequence, so it may reflect a read error. The chain recombines TRBV20-1 with TRBJ1-1; the D is unclear. CDR1 is DFQATT and CDR2 is SNEGSKA in the germline V gene (reference sequence). The CDR3 spans 8 residues. The CDR3 loop is CSALRHSF. In nucleotides, the CDR3 is TGCAGTGCCCTCCGTCACTCGTTT.

The CDR3: CASSQPGQGQETQYF. CDR3 bases: TGTGCCAGCTCACAACCGGGACAGGGCCAAGAGACCCAGTACTTC. The genes are TRBV18 and TRBJ2-5, with 9 bases matching TRBD1. Looked up from germline, CDR1 is KGHSH and CDR2 is LQKENI. V shed 4 bases and J 1 base; nucleotides not matched to a gene: 4. The CDR3 extends over 15 amino acids.

The rearrangement links TRBV29-1 to TRBJ2-3; 7 positions agree with TRBD2. This CDR3 is 13 amino acids long. The trim removed 6 bases at V and 4 bases at J, leaving 7 bases unmatched. Germline CDR1 reads SQVTM; CDR2 reads ANQGSEA. The CDR3 reads CSVDGGGPDTQYF. The CDR3 coding sequence is TGCAGCGTGGATGGGGGAGGGCCAGATACGCAGTATTTT.

V usage is TRBV19 and J usage is TRBJ2-3; 7 nucleotides align to TRBD1. The CDR3 is 15 amino acids. From germline, CDR1 is LNHDA and CDR2 SQIVND (reference sequence). With 3 bases clipped from V and 4 bases from J, the junction kept 7 bases outside the gene matches. CDR3 nucleotides: TGTGCCAGTAGTATCGTGACAGGGAGTTCAGATACGCAGTATTTT. It encodes CASSIVTGSSDTQYF.

The chain recombines TRBV9 with TRBJ2-7; 8 bases align to TRBD1. The J segment lost 5 bases and the V segment lost 1 base, leaving 2 bases of the junction unmatched. The V gene's germline CDR1 is SGDLS and CDR2 YYNGEE. The CDR3 sequence is 13 residues long. In DNA form, the CDR3 reads TGTGCCAGCAGCGTAATACAGGGGGACGAGCAGTACTTC. The encoded protein is CASSVIQGDEQYF.

The rearrangement uses TRBV11-1 and TRBJ1-1; the D is unclear. Trimming shortened V by 8 bases and J by 2 bases, and 6 bases separated the two germline ends. The CDR3 is 11 amino acids. CDR1 is SGHAT and CDR2 is FQDESV in the germline V gene (reference sequence). CDR3 coding DNA: TGTGCCAGCCTGGGCAACACTGAAGCTTTCTTT. This codes for CASLGNTEAFF.

This clone has just a few counts. This chain links TRBV6-5 with TRBJ2-1; 13 bases map to TRBD2. Germline V CDR1 and CDR2: MNHEY, SVGAGI. Trimming took 5 bases from V and 5 from J; bases not matched to a gene: 3. This CDR3 has 15 amino acids. Here the CDR3 DNA reads TGTGCCAGCAGTACGGGGACTAGCGGGAACAATGAGCAGTTCTTC. The encoded protein is CASSTGTSGNNEQFF.

V and J are TRBV2 and TRBJ2-1; 10 nucleotides line up with TRBD2. Trimming at V came to 3 bases and at J to 9 bases, leaving 11 bases not matched to a gene. Germline V CDR1 and CDR2: SNHLY, FYNNEI. CDR3 length: 16 amino acids. For the CDR3, the DNA is TGTGCCAGCAGTGAGACTAAGCGGGGGGGCCGTGTTGAGCAGTTCTTC. This encodes CASSETKRGGRVEQFF.

J is TRBJ2-1 and V is TRBV28; 7 bases agree with TRBD2. The CDR3 extends over 16 amino acids. Germline loops: CDR1 MDHEN, CDR2 SYDVKM. J gave up 4 bases and V 4 bases, and 10 bases lay outside the gene matches. In DNA, the CDR3 is TGTGCCAGCAGTTGGGGGGGGTCTAGGAATTACAATGAGCAGTTCTTC. Its translation: CASSWGGSRNYNEQFF. The whole variable domain, remainder taken from reference TRBV28 and TRBJ2-1, is DVKVTQSSRYLVKRTGEKVFLECVQDMDHENMFWYRQDPGLGLRLIYFSYDVKMKEKGDIPEGYSVSREKKERFSLILESASTNQTSMYLCASSWGGSRNYNEQFFGPGTRLTVL.

This chain connects TRBV18 to TRBJ1-6; the D is unclear. Trimming pared 2 bases from V and 7 bases from J, leaving 12 bases between. The CDR3 sequence is 15 residues long. Germline CDR1 reads KGHSH; CDR2 reads LQKENI. CDR3 loop: CASSPGWGVNSPLHF. As DNA, the CDR3 is TGTGCCAGCTCACCAGGGTGGGGAGTGAATTCACCCCTCCACTTT.

V usage is TRBV7-2 and J usage is TRBJ1-4, with D perhaps matching TRBD1 (6 bases). The CDR3 extends over 15 amino acids. Germline lookup yields CDR1 SGHTA and CDR2 FQGNSA. Trimming removed 1 base from V and 5 bases from J, with 11 bases in between. DNA for the CDR3: TGTGCCAGCAGCTTAGTAAGGGGGTCGAATGAAAAACTGTTTTTT. It encodes CASSLVRGSNEKLFF.

The CDR3 nucleotides read TGCGCCAGCAGCCGGCAAGGCACAGATACGCAGTATTTT. Translated, it gives CASSRQGTDTQYF. This chain uses TRBV4-1 with TRBJ2-3; no firm D call. Germline loops: CDR1 MGHRA, CDR2 YSYEKL. V lost 4 bases and J 1 base, leaving 6 bases between the germline ends. CDR3 size: 13 residues.

The rearrangement links TRBV28 to TRBJ1-2, with D possibly matching TRBD1 (5 bases). CDR1 MDHEN and CDR2 SYDVKM come from the germline V gene. Trimming took 4 bases from V and 4 from J, leaving 13 bases between them. The CDR3 length is 14 residues. This chain's CDR3 is CASSSPGNPYGYTF. Here the CDR3 DNA reads TGTGCCAGCAGTTCACCAGGGAACCCCTATGGCTACACCTTC.

This clone is a singleton in its sample. V and J are TRBV5-1 and TRBJ2-3; 11 bases align to TRBD1. This CDR3 is built from 16 residues. Germline values: CDR1 SGHRS, CDR2 YFSETQ. V dropped 4 bases and J dropped 4; count of bases not matched to a gene: 8. In nucleotides, the CDR3 is TGCGCCAGCAGCGTGGCCGGGACAGGGGGAGCAGATACGCAGTATTTT. Translated, it gives CASSVAGTGGADTQYF.

V is TRBV5-5 and J is TRBJ1-5, with 7 bases matching TRBD1. The CDR3 sequence is 14 residues long. Trimming took 6 bases from V and 4 from J; bases not matched to a gene: 7. The germline CDR1 and CDR2 sequences are SGHKS and YYEKEE (reference sequence). The CDR3 DNA sequence: TGTGCCAGCATGCAGGGGGTATTAAATCAGCCCCAGCATTTT. The encoded protein is CASMQGVLNQPQHF.

The chain has TRBV2 and TRBJ2-5, with 8 bases fitting TRBD1. The CDR3 is 15 residues long. CDR1 SNHLY and CDR2 FYNNEI come from the germline V gene. Trimming took 10 bases from V and 4 from J; bases not matched to a gene: 14. The CDR3 region has the DNA TGTGCCACCGCAAAGGACAGGGTACTTTCAGAGACCCAGTACTTC. It yields the protein CATAKDRVLSETQYF.

The chain carries TRBV27 and TRBJ2-3, with 12 bases matching TRBD2. Germline V gene sequence: CDR1 MNHEY, CDR2 SMNVEV (reference sequence). This CDR3 spans 15 amino acids. The trim removed 5 bases at V and 4 bases at J, leaving 4 bases unmatched. CDR3: CASSRTSGNADTQYF. The CDR3 DNA follows: TGTGCCAGCAGTAGGACTAGCGGGAATGCAGATACGCAGTATTTT.

This clone was picked up a small number of times. The rearrangement joins TRBV6-2 or TRBV6-3 to TRBJ2-3, with D unresolved. V lost 2 bases and J lost 0, with 6 bases in between. CDR1 MNHEY and CDR2 SVGEGT come from the germline V gene. The CDR3 spans 14 residues. CDR3 nucleotide sequence: TGTGCCAGCAGTTACAGAGCTAGCACAGATACGCAGTATTTT. It yields the protein CASSYRASTDTQYF.

The V and J genes are TRBV7-5 and TRBJ2-5; TRBD1, the table's D call, lacks a check against the DNA. TRBV7-5 is assigned pseudogene status. The CDR3 totals 17 residues. The CDR3 protein is CARSPRGSRTEQETQYF. For the CDR3, the DNA is TGTGCCAGAAGCCCCCGAGGGTCTCGGACAGAGCAAGAGACCCAATACTTC.

This clone has only a few counts. The chain couples TRBV7-2 to TRBJ2-3, with TRBD2 matching 10 bases. V gave up 4 bases and J gave up 1 base; unmatched junction bases: 2. The CDR3 consists of 15 residues. Germline-derived CDR1 and CDR2 are SGHTA and FQGNSA. For the CDR3, the DNA is TGTGCCAGCAGCTCAGCGGGAGGGCGCACAGATACGCAGTATTTT. Translated, it gives CASSSAGGRTDTQYF.

This clone was recorded once. The chain joins TRBV5-1 to TRBJ2-1; D possibly corresponds to TRBD2 (5 bases). Trimming took off 4 bases at V and 7 bases at J, with 18 bases between the two ends. CDR1 is SGHRS and CDR2 is YFSETQ in the germline V gene. This CDR3 has 15 residues. The CDR3 DNA follows: TGCGCCAGCAGCCCGGTGGCCCAGCCGGGGAATGAGCAGTTCTTC. Residues: CASSPVAQPGNEQFF.